The clone carrying this TCR beta chain ranks as hyperexpanded (1% or more). Antigen unknown. This same CDR3 is encoded by further DNA sequences in the sample. PCR used 60 Vbeta primers and 13 Jbeta primers. TCRdb's table, derived via immunoSEQ multiplex PCR, lists solely in-frame clones and lacks some. The sample contains 70,000 to 90,000 clones, 70% to 85% of which appear only once. This sample was included in a study of cytomegalovirus exposure and HLA in healthy donors. Germline loops: CDR1 LGHNA, CDR2 YSLEER. The CDR3 is made up of 16 amino acids. The V segment lost 2 bases and the J segment 5 bases; nucleotides outside the gene matches: 8. Findings of the study overall: A prior analysis recorded that most TCR beta V segments were productive about 87% or about 30% of the time. Later on, an analysis showed TCR association rates differing by HLA locus, with DRB1 the most and HLA-C the fewest.

This receptor was taken from a man aged 65 to 79 in good health and CMV-seropositive. The rearrangement joins TRBV4-3 to TRBJ1-2, with 10 bases that match TRBD1. Sequenced: PBMCs. The DNA for the CDR3 is TGCGCCAGCAGCCAATTCACCGGGACAGGGGCTTATGGCTACACCTTC. It yields the protein CASSQFTGTGAYGYTF.